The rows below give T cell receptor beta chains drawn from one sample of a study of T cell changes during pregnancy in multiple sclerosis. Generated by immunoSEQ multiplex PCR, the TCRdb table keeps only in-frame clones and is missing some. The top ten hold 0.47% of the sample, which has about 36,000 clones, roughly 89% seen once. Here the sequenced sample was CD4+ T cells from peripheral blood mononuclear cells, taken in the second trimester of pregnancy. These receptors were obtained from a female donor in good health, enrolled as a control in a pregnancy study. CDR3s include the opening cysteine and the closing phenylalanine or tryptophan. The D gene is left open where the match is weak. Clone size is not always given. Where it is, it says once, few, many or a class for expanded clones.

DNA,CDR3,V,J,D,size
TGCGCCAGCAGCTTGGGACAGGGAACCACCCAAGGTGGCTACACCTTC,CASSLGQGTTQGGYTF,TRBV5-1,TRBJ1-2,TRBD1,.
TGTGCCAGCGGCTCGGGGGGACAAGAGACCCAGTACTTC,CASGSGGQETQYF,TRBV28,TRBJ2-5,TRBD2,.
TGTGCCAGCAGCGTAGGGGGGCGTAACGAAAAACTGTTTTTT,CASSVGGRNEKLFF,TRBV9,TRBJ1-4,.,.
TGCGCCAGCAGCGAAGATCAGAGGCTAGCGGGGATGAATGAGCAGTTCTTC,CASSEDQRLAGMNEQFF,TRBV4-1,TRBJ2-1,TRBD2,.
TGTGCCAGCTCACAAGTGGGGGACAGTAATTCACCCCTCCACTTT,CASSQVGDSNSPLHF,TRBV18,TRBJ1-6,TRBD1,.
TGTGCCAGCGCCCCGGGACTAGCCTACACAGATACGCAGTATTTT,CASAPGLAYTDTQYF,TRBV19,TRBJ2-3,TRBD2,.
TGTGCCTGGACCGGCGGAACAGGTCCCTATGGCTACACCTTC,CAWTGGTGPYGYTF,TRBV30,TRBJ1-2,.,.
TGTGCCTGGAGGAGTAGGCAGGTCGTTGGCGAGCAGTACTTC,CAWRSRQVVGEQYF,TRBV30,TRBJ2-7,.,.
TGTGCCAGCAGCCGATCCGTAGGGGGCTACGAGCAGTACTTC,CASSRSVGGYEQYF,TRBV28,TRBJ2-7,.,.
TGTGCCAGCAGCCTAGTCCCTGGCGGCTACGAGCAGTACTTC,CASSLVPGGYEQYF,TRBV7-2,TRBJ2-7,.,.
TGTGCCAGTAGAGGGGTGAGGACAACTAATGAAAAACTGTTTTTT,CASRGVRTTNEKLFF,TRBV19,TRBJ1-4,.,.
TGTGCCTGGAGTGTAAAAAGGGGTTGGATGAACACTGAAGCTTTCTTT,CAWSVKRGWMNTEAFF,TRBV30,TRBJ1-1,.,.
TGTGCCAGTAAGCGCGACGGGAGCTTCTACGAGCAGTACTTC,CASKRDGSFYEQYF,TRBV19,TRBJ2-7,.,.
TGTGCCAGCAGTTTGTCCCGGGGTTCCTACGAGCAGTACTTC,CASSLSRGSYEQYF,TRBV27,TRBJ2-7,.,.
TGTGCCAGCAGGTTGGACAGCCGCTCTGGAAACACCATATATTTT,CASRLDSRSGNTIYF,TRBV6-5,TRBJ1-3,.,.
TGTGCCAGCAGCTCCGTTTACGAGCAGTACTTC,CASSSVYEQYF,TRBV5-8,TRBJ2-7,.,.
TGCGCCAGCAGCCGCGCTGACAGGTTGAACACTGAAGCTTTCTTT,CASSRADRLNTEAFF,TRBV4-1,TRBJ1-1,.,.
TGTGCCAGCTCACCAACACCGGTCTGGGCAGACGCCCTCTATGGCTACACCTTC,CASSPTPVWADALYGYTF,TRBV18,TRBJ1-2,.,.
TGTGCCAGCAGTCACCAAGGGTCAGGGGGCGCAAATACGCAGTATTTT,CASSHQGSGGANTQYF,TRBV6-6,TRBJ2-3,TRBD1,once
TGTGCCAGCAGCTCCGGGAGGATAAACCATGAGCAGTTCTTC,CASSSGRINHEQFF,TRBV6-5,TRBJ2-1,TRBD2,.
TGTGCCAGCAGCGACATTACAGGGGGCTACTATGGCTACACCTTC,CASSDITGGYYGYTF,TRBV5-4,TRBJ1-2,TRBD1,.
TGTGCCAGCGGAAGACAGCCCGGGACACCCTTAAGCCTCAGGGAAATCTTC,CASGRQPGTPLSLREIF,TRBV2,TRBJ1-2,.,few
TGTGCCAGCAGCTCCAGGAACACCGGGGAGCTGTTTTTT,CASSSRNTGELFF,TRBV5-6,TRBJ2-2,.,.
TGTGCCAGCAGCCAAGGGGGTCAGCCCCAGCATTTT,CASSQGGQPQHF,TRBV7-6,TRBJ1-5,.,few
TGTGCCAGCACCGCCGGGACAGACACAGATACGCAGTATTTT,CASTAGTDTDTQYF,TRBV6-1,TRBJ2-3,TRBD1,.
TGTGCCAGCAGTACAATGGACAGGCTGAGTGGCGACGAGCAGTACTTC,CASSTMDRLSGDEQYF,TRBV28,TRBJ2-7,TRBD1,.
TGTGCCAGCAACACAGGGACAGGGAGGGTGACTGAAGCTTTCTTT,CASNTGTGRVTEAFF,TRBV25-1,TRBJ1-1,TRBD1,.
TGTGCCACCCGCAGGGGCACTGAAGCTTTCTTT,CATRRGTEAFF,TRBV7-8,TRBJ1-1,.,once
TGCAGTGCTAGACAGGGGGCAAGTGCTTTCTTT,CSARQGASAFF,TRBV20-1,TRBJ1-1,TRBD1,.
TGTGCCAGCAGCCCGGACAGGGTGGGCTACGAGCAGTACTTC,CASSPDRVGYEQYF,TRBV27,TRBJ2-7,TRBD1,few
TGTGCCAGCAGTGGGACTAAGCGGGGGTCCTACAATGAGCAGTTCTTC,CASSGTKRGSYNEQFF,TRBV6-1,TRBJ2-1,TRBD2,.
TGTGCCAGCAGTGCCGGAGCGGCAGGGGGCGGTGGCAATCAGCCCCAGCATTTT,CASSAGAAGGGGNQPQHF,TRBV6-1,TRBJ1-5,TRBD1,once
TGTGCCACCAGCAGGGGACAAACTGAAAAACTGTTTTTT,CATSRGQTEKLFF,TRBV15,TRBJ1-4,.,.
TGTGCCAGCAGTGAACCCGGAGGGTTTCAGCCCCAGCATTTT,CASSEPGGFQPQHF,TRBV6-1,TRBJ1-5,.,.
TGTGCCAGTAGTACCCCGGGGATGTTCTGGGGCTACACCTTC,CASSTPGMFWGYTF,TRBV25-1,TRBJ1-2,.,.
TGTGCCAGCAGTCTCCCTATAGGGGGCGGAACTGAAGCTTTCTTT,CASSLPIGGGTEAFF,TRBV28,TRBJ1-1,TRBD1,.
TGTGCCAGCAGTTTTGTGGGTTGGAGCACTGAAGCTTTCTTT,CASSFVGWSTEAFF,TRBV28,TRBJ1-1,.,.
TGTGCCAGCAGCCTCGGGACACCCCTTTACGAGCAGTACTTC,CASSLGTPLYEQYF,TRBV6-5,TRBJ2-7,.,.
TGCGCCAGCAGCTTGGGCGACAGGGACCAGCCCCAGCATTTT,CASSLGDRDQPQHF,TRBV5-1,TRBJ1-5,TRBD1,few
TGTGCCTCCACTACAGGGGTACGGACTGAAGCTTTCTTT,CASTTGVRTEAFF,TRBV30,TRBJ1-1,TRBD1,.
TGTGCCAGTAGTATTGGGTCCCCGAGGGAGACCCAGTACTTC,CASSIGSPRETQYF,TRBV19,TRBJ2-5,.,.
TGTGCCAGTGGAGGGGCTAGCGGGGGGGCCATGGCACGCAATGAGCAGTTCTTC,CASGGASGGAMARNEQFF,TRBV19,TRBJ2-1,TRBD2,once
TGCGCCAGCAGCTCCAATGGGGGGGAGCAGTACTTC,CASSSNGGEQYF,TRBV5-1,TRBJ2-5,TRBD2,.
TGTGCCACCAGCAGAGATCCACTAGCGGGAGTCAATGAGCAGTTCTTC,CATSRDPLAGVNEQFF,TRBV15,TRBJ2-1,TRBD2,.
TGTGCCAGCAGCAAACCCTTGAGAGCTGCTGAGCAGTTCTTC,CASSKPLRAAEQFF,TRBV21-1,TRBJ2-1,.,.
TGTGCCACCCAGGGGGCTCATGGCTACACCTTC,CATQGAHGYTF,TRBV15,TRBJ1-2,TRBD1,.
TGTGCCACCAGCAGCCTTAACTCTGGGGCCAACGTCCTGACTTTC,CATSSLNSGANVLTF,TRBV15,TRBJ2-6,.,.
TGTGCCAGCAGTGAGTTGGGGGCAGGGGCTGAAGCTTTCTTT,CASSELGAGAEAFF,TRBV6-1,TRBJ1-1,.,.
TGTGCCAGCTCACCACCTTCTAGCGGGAGAGGTGAGCAGTTCTTC,CASSPPSSGRGEQFF,TRBV18,TRBJ2-1,TRBD2,once
TGCGCCAGCAGCCAAGATGAGGAGACTAGCGACTACAATGAGCAGTTCTTC,CASSQDEETSDYNEQFF,TRBV4-1,TRBJ2-1,TRBD2,.